The 14 T cell receptor beta chains below all came from one sample that was sequenced in a study of esophageal squamous cell carcinoma under preoperative chemotherapy. The time point was: before preoperative PTX-NDP chemotherapy. MiXCR was run by TCRdb on the PCR reads, yielding one entry per CDR3 protein. The table lists approximately 30,000 distinct CDR3 sequences, roughly 52% of them singletons, with approximately 12% in the top ten. The specimen was collected from a patient given preoperative chemotherapy. All receptors come from a human donor with esophageal squamous cell carcinoma. The donor label of this sample is uncertain.

The chain links TRBV10-1 to TRBJ2-3, with D perhaps matching TRBD1 (6 bases). The V end lost 7 bases, the J end lost 2 bases, and 16 bases lay between the germline ends. CDR3 length: 15 amino acids. Germline V gene sequence: CDR1 WNHNN, CDR2 SYGVQD (reference sequence). In DNA form, the CDR3 reads TGCGCCAGCAACCGAAGGGGGAAGGACACAGATACGCAGTATTTT. This gives the protein CASNRRGKDTDTQYF.

This clonotype was counted only a few times. The genes are TRBV6-1 and TRBJ2-5; TRBD2 agrees at 8 bases. The V segment lost 4 bases and the J segment 1 base; nucleotides outside the gene matches: 2. This CDR3 has 14 amino acids. Germline-derived CDR1 and CDR2 are MNHNS and SASEGT. The CDR3 is CASSGGLVQETQYF. The CDR3 nucleotides read TGTGCCAGCAGTGGGGGACTAGTCCAAGAGACCCAGTACTTC.

On this clonotype: Since a much larger clone is just one base distant, this may be a read error. The chain joins TRBV11-2 to TRBJ2-1; maybe TRBD2 (7 bases). Trimming left V 3 bases short and J 10 bases short, with 16 bases between. There are 14 residues in the CDR3. Germline assignment: CDR1 SGHAT and CDR2 FQNNGV. The CDR3 protein is CASSFEGGVYEQFF. As DNA, the CDR3 is TGTGCCAGCAGCTTCGAGGGGGGGGTCTACGAGCAGTTCTTC.

This clonotype was seen only once. The chain combines TRBV5-1 with TRBJ1-2; D not certain. Germline assignment: CDR1 SGHRS and CDR2 YFSETQ. V dropped 2 bases and J dropped 8 bases, with 13 bases sitting between them. The length of the CDR3 is 13 residues. The DNA for the CDR3 is TGCGCCAGCAGCTTAGGGCAGAGGGAAGGCTACACCTTC. Translated, it gives CASSLGQREGYTF.

The chain uses TRBV7-2 and TRBJ2-5; D is possibly TRBD2 (7 bases). The germline V gene has CDR1 SGHTA and CDR2 FQGNSA. CDR3 length equals 15 residues. Trimming took off 2 bases at V and 4 bases at J, with 14 bases between the two ends. Here the CDR3 reads CASSLRPGGRETQYF. The CDR3 nucleotides read TGTGCCAGCAGCTTAAGGCCGGGGGGCAGAGAGACCCAGTACTTC.

Many counts were recorded for this clonotype. This clone may be a read error of a much larger clone one base away. This sequence joins TRBV7-8 and TRBJ2-5; 9 bases are a match to TRBD1. The assigned J gene may be wrong: the sequence end matches TRBJ2-7 better. The germline V gene encodes CDR1 SGHVS and CDR2 FQNEAQ. The CDR3 spans 15 residues. The CDR3 loop reads CASSLMLGQGIEQYF. The CDR3 region has the DNA TGTGCCAGCAGCTTAATGCTAGGACAGGGGATCGAGCAGTACTTC.

CDR3 sequence (DNA): TGTGCCACCGAACCCGACAATATCCCCTCCTATGGCTACACCTTC. Protein sequence: CATEPDNIPSYGYTF. This chain connects TRBV10-3 to TRBJ1-2; D gene uncertain. CDR3 length: 15 residues. CDR1 and CDR2 (germline): ENHRY, SYGVKD. The V gene lost 10 bases and the J gene lost 4 bases, with 22 bases spanning the gap.

The V gene is TRBV7-6, the J gene TRBJ2-1, with TRBD2 matching 7 bases. The CDR3 totals 15 residues. J lost 2 bases, V lost 6 bases, and 7 bases had no gene match. Germline CDR1 is SGHVS and CDR2 is FNYEAQ. DNA of the CDR3: TGTGCCAGCAGATTATCTAGCGGACCCTACAATGAGCAGTTCTTC. Protein sequence: CASRLSSGPYNEQFF.

This clonotype has more than one count but fewer than ten. The CDR3 sequence is CASSLDRGGTDTQYF. In DNA, the CDR3 is TGTGCCAGCAGCTTAGACAGGGGCGGGACAGATACGCAGTATTTT. The chain uses TRBV7-2 and TRBJ2-3, with 7 bases matching TRBD1. The ends lost 1 base at V and 3 bases at J; junction bases unmatched: 4. CDR1 and CDR2 from the germline V gene are SGHTA and FQGNSA. This CDR3 is 15 amino acids long. Based on the CDR3 plus reference TRBV7-2 and TRBJ2-3, the full variable domain is GAGVSQSPSNKVTEKGKDVELRCDPISGHTALYWYRQSLGQGLEFLIYFQGNSAPDKSGLPSDRFSAERTGGSVSTLTIQRTQQEDSAVYLCASSLDRGGTDTQYFGPGTRLTVL.

This clonotype ranks as medium-sized (0.01 to 0.1%). The chain joins TRBV11-3 to TRBJ2-1; weak D call: TRBD2 (6 bases). V lost 7 bases and J lost 7, with 20 bases in between. This CDR3 contains 15 residues. Germline loops: CDR1 SGHNT, CDR2 YENEEA. The CDR3 region is CASTTSRGSANEQFF. The CDR3 DNA is TGTGCCAGCACTACCTCACGGGGGTCAGCGAATGAGCAGTTCTTC.

This clonotype was found a few times. A single base separates this from a much larger clone, so it may be a read error. The rearrangement uses TRBV7-2 and TRBJ2-1, with 9 nucleotides matching TRBD2. Trimming removed 4 bases from V and 13 bases from J; junction bases left unmatched: 11. The CDR3 length is 14 residues. Germline assignment: CDR1 SGHTA and CDR2 FQGNSA. The CDR3 spells CASSWGGAGGTQFF. The CDR3 nucleotides read TGTGCCAGCAGCTGGGGGGGGGCGGGGGGGACCCAGTTCTTC.

For this clonotype: A clone one base away is much larger, so this may be a read error. This CDR3 reads CASSGTGETQFF. In nucleotides, the CDR3 is TGTGCCAGCAGCGGAACGGGGGAGACCCAGTTCTTC. This rearrangement joins TRBV7-8 to TRBJ2-1; weak D call: TRBD2 (6 bases). The CDR3 extends over 12 amino acids. The germline V gene encodes CDR1 SGHVS and CDR2 FQNEAQ. V was shortened by 5 bases and J by 13 bases, with 15 bases between the two germline ends.

The sample holds a few counts of this clonotype. The chain carries TRBV7-2 and TRBJ2-1, with D tentatively TRBD1 or TRBD2 (5 bases each). Germline V lookup: CDR1 SGHTA, CDR2 FQGNSA. The CDR3 contains 14 residues. Deletions cut 2 bases from V and 10 bases from J, with 15 bases between. The DNA of the CDR3 is TGTGCCAGCAGCTTAATTGGGACCTCCTACGAGCAGTTCTTC. It translates to CASSLIGTSYEQFF.

This clonotype was observed a single time. V gene TRBV10-1 combines with J gene TRBJ1-1, with a possible D match to TRBD1 (5 bases). The CDR3 loop spans 16 amino acids. Looked up from germline, CDR1 is WNHNN and CDR2 is SYGVQD (reference sequence). The V end was cut by 1 base, the J end by 2 bases, with 14 bases between. The CDR3 spells CASSEFQGGPNTEAFF. Here the CDR3 DNA reads TGCGCCAGCAGTGAGTTCCAGGGTGGGCCAAACACTGAAGCTTTCTTT.